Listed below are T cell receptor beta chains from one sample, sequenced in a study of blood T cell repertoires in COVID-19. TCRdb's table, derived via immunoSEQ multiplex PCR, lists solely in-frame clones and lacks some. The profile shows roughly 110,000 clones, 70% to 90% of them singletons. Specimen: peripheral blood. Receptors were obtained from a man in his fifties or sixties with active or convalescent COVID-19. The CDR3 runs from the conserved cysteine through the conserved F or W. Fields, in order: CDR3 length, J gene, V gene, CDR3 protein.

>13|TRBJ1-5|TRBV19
CASRGRDNQPQHF
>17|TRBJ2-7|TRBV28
CASATSTRGYPSYEQYF
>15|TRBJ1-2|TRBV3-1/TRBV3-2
CASSQERWGDYGYTF
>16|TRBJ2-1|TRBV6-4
CASSEGGLAEYNEQFF
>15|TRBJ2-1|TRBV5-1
CASSLAAGGYNEQFF
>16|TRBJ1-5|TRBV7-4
CASSPETGNSNQPQHF
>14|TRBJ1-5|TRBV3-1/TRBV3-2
CASSYRGGNQPQHF
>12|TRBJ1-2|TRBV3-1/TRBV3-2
CASSQGGGGYTF
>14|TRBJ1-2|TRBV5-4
CASSWGVANYGYTF
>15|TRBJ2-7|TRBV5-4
CASSPHRGDAYEQYF
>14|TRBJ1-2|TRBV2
CASSSGTGVGGYTF
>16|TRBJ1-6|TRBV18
CASSLAEPRTGSPLHF
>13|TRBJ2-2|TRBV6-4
CASSSGITGELFF
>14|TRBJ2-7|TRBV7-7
CASSLSDRGTKQYF
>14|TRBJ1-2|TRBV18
CASSPEGGYYGYTF
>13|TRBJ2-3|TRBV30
CAWSVGSANTQYF
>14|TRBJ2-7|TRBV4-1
CASSHPADSYEQYF
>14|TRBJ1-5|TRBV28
CASRIQDTNQPQHF
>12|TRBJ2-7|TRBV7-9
CASSLDTYEQYF
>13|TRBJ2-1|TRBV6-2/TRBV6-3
CASSPLAGEGQFF
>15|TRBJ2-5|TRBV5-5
CASSVGTGGGETQYF
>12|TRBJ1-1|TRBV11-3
CASSSGNTEAFF